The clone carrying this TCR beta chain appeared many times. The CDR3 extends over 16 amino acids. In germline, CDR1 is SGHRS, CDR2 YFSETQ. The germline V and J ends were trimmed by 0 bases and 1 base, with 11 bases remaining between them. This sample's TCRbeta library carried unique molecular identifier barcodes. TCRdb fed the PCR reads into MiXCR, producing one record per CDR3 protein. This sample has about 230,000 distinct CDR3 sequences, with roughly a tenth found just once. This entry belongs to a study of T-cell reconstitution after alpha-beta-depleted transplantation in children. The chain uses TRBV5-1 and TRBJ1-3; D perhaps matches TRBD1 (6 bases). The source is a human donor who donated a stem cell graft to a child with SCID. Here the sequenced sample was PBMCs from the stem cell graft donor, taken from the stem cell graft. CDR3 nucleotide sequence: TGCGCCAGCAGCTTGGGTCCACAGGGATCTGGAAACACCATATATTTT. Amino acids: CASSLGPQGSGNTIYF. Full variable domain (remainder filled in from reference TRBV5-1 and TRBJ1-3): KAGVTQTPRYLIKTRGQQVTLSCSPISGHRSVSWYQQTPGQGLQFLFEYFSETQRNKGNFPGRFSGRQFSNSRSEMNVSTLELGDSALYLCASSLGPQGSGNTIYFGEGSWLTVV.